This T cell receptor beta chain was recovered during a study of T cells expressing NK-cell markers. Study context: Obtained from sorted CD3+CD56+NKG2C+, CD3+CD56+NKG2C- and CD3+CD56-NKG2C+ T cells were the TCR beta repertoires. Study results and limitations: Over 5 donors carried dominant NKG2C+ clonotypes that made up 1.0-7.0% of their CD8+ T cells.

5'RACE template switching with UMIs produced the TCR beta cDNA. After re-calling the 5' RACE reads, TCRdb lists one entry per CDR3 protein, DNA absent. This sample lists about 460,000 distinct CDR3 sequences; its ten largest clones have 1.4%. This CDR3 is 14 amino acids long. CDR1 is SGDLS and CDR2 is YYNGEE in the germline V gene. About this clonotype itself: Its antigen remains unidentified.

This sequence was found in a woman aged 45-60 years in good health. The sample taken for sequencing was blood T cells: a sorted CD56 or NKG2C T cell subset, CD4+ or CD8+ T cells, or bulk PBMC T cells (not recorded which). J is TRBJ2-7 and V is TRBV9; the D call from TCRdb, TRBD2, cannot be confirmed without DNA. The CDR3 reads CASSVAEGGYQQYF.